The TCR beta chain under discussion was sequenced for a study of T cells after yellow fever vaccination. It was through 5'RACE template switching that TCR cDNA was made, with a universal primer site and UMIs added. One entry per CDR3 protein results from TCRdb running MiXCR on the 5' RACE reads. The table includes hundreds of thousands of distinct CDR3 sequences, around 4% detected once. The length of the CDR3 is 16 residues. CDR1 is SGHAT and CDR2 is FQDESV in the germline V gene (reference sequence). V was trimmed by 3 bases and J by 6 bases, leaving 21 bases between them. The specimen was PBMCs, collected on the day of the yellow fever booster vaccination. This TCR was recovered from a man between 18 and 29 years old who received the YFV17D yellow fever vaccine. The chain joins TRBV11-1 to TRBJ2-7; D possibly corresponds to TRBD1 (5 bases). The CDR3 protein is CASSLGYGKRGGEQYV. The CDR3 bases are TGTGCCAGCAGCTTGGGTTATGGGAAAAGGGGCGGCGAGCAGTACGTC.